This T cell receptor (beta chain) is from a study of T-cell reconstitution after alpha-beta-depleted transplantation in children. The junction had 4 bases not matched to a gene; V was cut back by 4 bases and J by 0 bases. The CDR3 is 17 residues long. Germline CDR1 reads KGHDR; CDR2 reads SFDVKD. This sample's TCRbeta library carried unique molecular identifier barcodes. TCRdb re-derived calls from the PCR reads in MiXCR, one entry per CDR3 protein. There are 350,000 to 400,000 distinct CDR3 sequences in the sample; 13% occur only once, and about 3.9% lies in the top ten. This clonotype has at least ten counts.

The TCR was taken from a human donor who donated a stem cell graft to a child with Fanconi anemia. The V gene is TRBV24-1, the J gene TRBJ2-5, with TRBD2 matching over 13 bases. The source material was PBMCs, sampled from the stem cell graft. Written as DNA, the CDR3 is TGTGCCACCAGTGAGGTGACTAGCGGGGGGTACCAAGAGACCCAGTACTTC. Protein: CATSEVTSGGYQETQYF.